The following is a T cell receptor (beta chain) sequence with its context. The target of this receptor is not known. No base qualities exist here, and no much larger clone lies one base off it. The data belong to a study of blood T cell repertoires in COVID-19 (dated by TCRdb to the early 2020s). With respect to the entire study: Collaborator samples came from the United States, Italy and Spain and covered acute and convalescent phases of COVID-19. Sample metadata almost always included a de-identified subject ID, COVID-19 status, age in years and sex. A freely available public database, intended as a resource for researchers studying the immune response to SARS-CoV-2, is where the repertoires were released. The samples were drawn from the first 160 participants of the ongoing ImmuneRACE study and from more than 1,000 subjects provided by 6 global collaborators. The prospective study material was composed of cDNA or gDNA derived from T cells, B-cell-depleted T cells, or PBMCs. Where HLA class I and class II types were available, the types were taken from metadata supplied by the sample provider, not from assay-based typing. The dataset comprised deeply sampled blood TCRbeta repertoires from subjects exposed to, actively infected with, or recovered from COVID-19.

Participants in the prospective study were enrolled through a virtual design, were aged roughly 18 to 90 years, and lived in approximately 24 United States geographic areas. Cohort assignment in the prospective study relied on participant-reported clinical history from a screening survey and a study questionnaire. Recovered participants in ImmuneRACE Cohort 3 were defined as having two consecutive negative NP/OP PCR tests, clearance from a healthcare professional, or resolution of symptoms. Mobile phlebotomists in the prospective study collected whole blood, serum and a nasopharyngeal or oropharyngeal swab from every participant. Participants in the prospective study had the option to provide additional blood draws and questionnaires over a roughly 2-month period. Before DNA extraction, prospective study blood samples were shipped either frozen or at room temperature. Beyond this particular receptor, the publication reports: The quantity of clinical and demographic metadata differed by source and by participant and was supplied without curation.

The immunoSEQ Assay, a bias-controlled multiplex PCR, was used to amplify TCRbeta CDR3 regions from genomic DNA. Processing in the source paper ran as follows. Nucleated cell counts per sample were estimated from amplification of reference gene primers within the assay. Sequence reads were collapsed and filtered to measure the absolute abundance of every unique TCRbeta CDR3 rearrangement. For each sample, productive Simpson clonality was calculated by taking the square root of Simpson's diversity index across productive rearrangements. The source is immuneACCESS, and TCRdb retained only in-frame sequences with V and J called. Part of the clones is not carried over; for the studies checked, unresolved V genes explain less than half of this, and the remainder is unexplained. V, J and clone size derive from that table, while D and trimming were established from the DNA sequence. This sample comprises 150,000 to 170,000 clones, approximately 79% of them detected only once. Around 7% of the sample comes from the top ten.

The receptor's source is a man aged 50 to 59 who had recovered from COVID-19. Input material: PBMCs or T cells enriched from blood (not recorded which).

The CDR3 in this case is CASSLESGHSYEQYF. DNA sequence: TGCGCCAGCAGCTTGGAGAGCGGGCATTCCTACGAGCAGTACTTC. Here the chain combines TRBV5-1 and TRBJ2-7, and perhaps TRBD2 as D gene, on 6 matching bases. CDR1 SGHRS and CDR2 YFSETQ were looked up in the germline V gene. Inclusive of the bounding cysteine and phenylalanine, the CDR3 is 15 residues long. Left in the record is the CDR3 DNA by itself, 45 bases read in frame from the first base. The V end loses 0 bases and the J end loses 1 base, and a stretch of 11 bases separates them.